What follows describes a single TCR beta chain. The method was immunoSEQ multiplex PCR; TCRdb's version includes in-frame clones alone and lacks a portion of them. Of about 270,000 clones listed, roughly 86% are singletons. The data stem from a study of blood T cell repertoires in COVID-19. Study at large: Material from acute and convalescent COVID-19 was sourced from the United States, Italy and Spain.

Germline loops: CDR1 SGHAT, CDR2 FQNNGV. The CDR3 extends over 13 amino acids. Deletions cut 1 base from V and 1 base from J, with 4 bases between. The sample comprised peripheral blood. V gene TRBV11-2 combines with J gene TRBJ1-1, with D unclear. This receptor was obtained from a middle-aged man with active or convalescent COVID-19. CDR3 DNA sequence: TGTGCCAGCAGCTTAGCCGGGAACACTGAAGCTTTCTTT. This codes for CASSLAGNTEAFF.